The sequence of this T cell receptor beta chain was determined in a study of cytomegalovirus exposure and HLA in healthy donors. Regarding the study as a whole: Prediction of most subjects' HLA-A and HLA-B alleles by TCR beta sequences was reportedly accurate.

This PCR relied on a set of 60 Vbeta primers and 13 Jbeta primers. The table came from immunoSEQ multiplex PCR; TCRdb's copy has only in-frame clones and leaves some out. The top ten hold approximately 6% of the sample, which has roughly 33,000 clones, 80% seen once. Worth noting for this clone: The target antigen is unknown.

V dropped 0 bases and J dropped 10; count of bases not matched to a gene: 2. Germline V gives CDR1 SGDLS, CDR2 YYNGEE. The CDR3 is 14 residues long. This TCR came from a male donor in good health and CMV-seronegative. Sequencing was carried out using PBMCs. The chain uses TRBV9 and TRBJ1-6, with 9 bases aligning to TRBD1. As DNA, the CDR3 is TGTGCCAGCAGCGTAGGACAGGGGGGCTCACCCCTCCACTTT. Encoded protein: CASSVGQGGSPLHF.